One sample yielded the 23 T cell receptor beta chains listed below, sequenced in a study of T cell clusters in autoimmune cytopenias. Each sample's input was around 250 ng genomic DNA, 30,000 to 45,000 genome equivalents. TRB was amplified by touch-down multiplex PCR, primer pools A and B combined. Reanalyzing the multiplex PCR reads, TCRdb keeps one entry per CDR3 protein, without DNA. The ten top clones account for approximately 30%, within a sample of 8,000 or so distinct CDR3 sequences. The sequenced sample consisted of peripheral blood. The receptors originated from a human donor with an autoimmune cytopenia or autoimmune hepatitis (not recorded which).

J is TRBJ2-1 and V is TRBV19. The CDR3 runs to 12 residues. Per germline, CDR1 LNHDA and CDR2 SQIVND (reference sequence). CDR3: CASSIQDNEQFF. Filled out from reference TRBV19 and TRBJ2-1, the complete variable domain reads DGGITQSPKYLFRKEGQNVTLSCEQNLNHDAMYWYRQDPGQGLRLIYYSQIVNDFQKGDIAEGYSVSREKKESFPLTVTSAQKNPTAFYLCASSIQDNEQFFGPGTRLTVL.

CDR3 amino acids: CASTAVEGGELFF. V is TRBV6-5 and J is TRBJ1-4; TCRdb reports TRBD1, a call that lacks DNA to check it against. CDR1 is MNHEY, CDR2 SVGAGI, per germline. The CDR3 length is 13 residues.

The chain links TRBV30 to TRBJ1-2; TCRdb's D call of TRBD1 is untestable without DNA. Germline CDR1 GTSNPN, CDR2 SVGIG (reference sequence). The CDR3 consists of 15 residues. The CDR3 here is CAWRGMTASNYGYTF.

The chain employs TRBV7-6 and TRBJ1-3; with no DNA, the TCRdb D assignment of TRBD1 cannot be verified. This CDR3 is built from 16 residues. The germline V gene has CDR1 SGHVS and CDR2 FNYEAQ. CDR3 region: CASSLATRRSGNTIYF.

The chain carries TRBV19 and TRBJ1-1; the D gene TCRdb calls, TRBD1, cannot be checked with no DNA. The CDR3 is made up of 13 amino acids. Germline V gives CDR1 LNHDA, CDR2 SQIVND (reference sequence). Here the CDR3 reads CASKDIWNTEAFF.

The CDR3 sequence: CASSYRTSGTYEQYF. This chain connects TRBV5-4 to TRBJ2-7; the TRBD2 assignment by TCRdb is unverifiable without DNA. Germline V gene lookup returns CDR1 SGHNT and CDR2 YYREEE (reference sequence). The CDR3 has 15 amino acids.

This chain connects TRBV19 to TRBJ1-2. This CDR3 is 14 amino acids long. Germline lookup yields CDR1 LNHDA and CDR2 SQIVND (reference sequence). The CDR3 protein is CASSIPDILQGYTF.

The rearrangement uses TRBV28 and TRBJ1-5. CDR3 length: 16 residues. Germline CDR1 MDHEN, CDR2 SYDVKM. This chain's CDR3 is CASRPIMLNGNQPQHF.

The chain employs TRBV12-3 or TRBV12-4 and TRBJ1-3. CDR3 length equals 13 residues. The CDR3 spells CARADRSGNTIYF.

The CDR3 reads CASSRTGGPYEQYF. The chain links TRBV12-3 or TRBV12-4 to TRBJ2-7; TCRdb returns TRBD1, unconfirmable since there is no DNA. The CDR3 loop spans 14 amino acids.

The V call is TRBV6-4, the J call TRBJ2-2; TCRdb's D call of TRBD2 is untestable without DNA. Germline CDR1 is MRHNA and CDR2 is SNTAGT. CDR3 length: 15 amino acids. CDR3 residues: CASSRAGVETGELFF.

The rearrangement uses TRBV6-1 and TRBJ2-7; the TCRdb D gene call, TRBD2, has no DNA to confirm it. From germline, CDR1 is MNHNS and CDR2 SASEGT. The CDR3 is made up of 15 amino acids. The CDR3 spells CASKQAASTPYEQYF.

This clonotype is called medium-sized based on its frequency. V gene TRBV29-1 combines with J gene TRBJ2-7; the D gene TCRdb calls, TRBD1, cannot be checked with no DNA. The V gene's germline CDR1 is SQVTM and CDR2 ANQGSEA. The CDR3 extends over 12 amino acids. The CDR3 reads CSVGTGIYEQYF.

The gene calls are TRBV24-1 and TRBJ1-2; without DNA, the TCRdb call of TRBD1 cannot be checked. CDR1 KGHDR and CDR2 SFDVKD come from the germline V gene. This CDR3 spans 14 amino acids. The CDR3 is CATSEQGANYGYTF.

The chain uses TRBV12-3 or TRBV12-4 and TRBJ2-1; TCRdb proposes TRBD1, but this gene call is untestable without DNA. The CDR3 length is 16 residues. Here the CDR3 reads CASSLNPGSRNNEQFF.

The V call is TRBV30, the J call TRBJ1-1; TCRdb's D call of TRBD1 is untestable without DNA. CDR1 is GTSNPN and CDR2 is SVGIG in the germline V gene (reference sequence). The CDR3 is made up of 12 amino acids. CDR3 loop: CAWKGQDTEAFF.

This clonotype shows up as medium-sized by frequency. V gene TRBV29-1 combines with J gene TRBJ1-6. This CDR3 has 13 amino acids. Germline V CDR1 and CDR2: SQVTM, ANQGSEA. The CDR3 sequence: CSVGEATNSPLHF.

This chain joins TRBV5-6 and TRBJ2-6; with no DNA, the TCRdb D assignment of TRBD1 cannot be verified. The CDR3 runs to 17 residues. The V gene's germline CDR1 is SGHDT and CDR2 YYEEEE. This CDR3 is CASSFGAGGSGANVLTF.

The chain joins TRBV12-3 or TRBV12-4 to TRBJ1-2. This CDR3 region has 13 residues. The CDR3 is CASSFGTNYGYTF.

This chain uses TRBV27 with TRBJ2-1. CDR1 and CDR2 from the germline V gene are MNHEY and SMNVEV (reference sequence). This CDR3 region has 14 residues. CDR3 protein: CASSMRFSYNEQFF.

This chain uses TRBV30 with TRBJ2-7; TCRdb proposes TRBD1, but this gene call is untestable without DNA. CDR3 length equals 12 residues. The germline V gene encodes CDR1 GTSNPN and CDR2 SVGIG (reference sequence). This chain's CDR3 is CAWSRGTYEQYF.

V and J are TRBV10-1 and TRBJ2-7. The germline CDR1 and CDR2 sequences are WNHNN and SYGVQD (reference sequence). This CDR3 spans 14 amino acids. This chain's CDR3 is CASSVRGSGYEQYF.

This clonotype counts as medium-sized by frequency. The chain couples TRBV12-3 or TRBV12-4 to TRBJ2-3; TCRdb gives TRBD1 as the D gene, but with no DNA this cannot be confirmed. The CDR3 has 16 residues. CDR3 sequence reads: CASSLGPLLGTDTQYF.